Listed here is a single T cell receptor (beta chain). Its antigen is as yet unknown. Deletions cut 6 bases from V and 5 bases from J, with 16 bases between. The CDR3 covers 14 residues. Germline V CDR1 and CDR2: MNHNS, SASEGT. This entry is derived from a study of CD8 T cells in ankylosing spondylitis. Points from the study as a whole: Seemingly characteristic of ankylosing spondylitis blood was a TCR beta motif consisting of eight highly homologous variants.

TCRdb called the 5' RACE reads again in MiXCR, with one record for every CDR3 protein. The sample includes more than 650,000 distinct CDR3 sequences, about 12% of them seen just once. Sequences were obtained from blood, either unsorted or a sorted T cell fraction (not recorded which). The receptor comes from a male donor with ankylosing spondylitis. The chain carries TRBV6-1 and TRBJ2-5; D may be TRBD1 (6 bases). The CDR3 bases are TGTGCCAGCAGCCAACCACAGGGTTTGGAGACCCAGTACTTC. Amino acid sequence: CASSQPQGLETQYF.